The 13 T cell receptor beta chains in this list originate from one sample, sequenced in a study of technical replicates of blood from a handful of donors. Assay used: immunoSEQ multiplex PCR; TCRdb lists only in-frame clones, some missing. The sample includes 70,000 to 75,000 clones, approximately 95% of them seen just once. Specimen: T cells isolated from PBMCs. All receptors derive from a human donor in good health.

The chain employs TRBV5-4 and TRBJ1-1; the D is unclear. The CDR3 runs to 14 residues. From germline, CDR1 is SGHNT and CDR2 YYREEE (reference sequence). Between the trimmed V and J ends, which lost 3 bases and 11 bases, there was a span of 20 bases. In DNA, the CDR3 is TGTGCCAGCAGCTGGGAGACTGTAGGGTTCAAGGCTTTCTTT. Its translation: CASSWETVGFKAFF. The whole variable domain, remainder taken from reference TRBV5-4 and TRBJ1-1, is ETGVTQSPTHLIKTRGQQVTLRCSSQSGHNTVSWYQQALGQGPQFIFQYYREEENGRGNFPPRFSGLQFPNYSSELNVNALELDDSALYLCASSWETVGFKAFFGQGTRLTVV.

This clone was observed once. J is TRBJ2-7 and V is TRBV28; D might be TRBD1 (5 bases). V gave up 2 bases and J gave up 1 base, with 12 bases separating them. The CDR3 has 15 amino acids. Germline-derived CDR1 and CDR2 are MDHEN and SYDVKM. The CDR3 region has the DNA TGTGCCAGCAGTTTAGAAGGACACCGATCCTACGAGCAGTACTTC. It yields the protein CASSLEGHRSYEQYF.

The rearrangement links TRBV29-1 to TRBJ2-1; D may be TRBD2 (6 bases). This CDR3 has 12 amino acids. Looked up from germline, CDR1 is SQVTM and CDR2 is ANQGSEA. Trimming took off 1 base at V and 8 bases at J, with 9 bases between the two ends. The CDR3 region is CSVEAWGDEQFF. CDR3 in DNA: TGCAGCGTTGAAGCGTGGGGGGATGAGCAGTTCTTC.

J is TRBJ1-1 and V is TRBV7-9; D ambiguous. The ends were cut back, 0 bases at V and 1 base at J, with 3 bases in the middle. The CDR3 totals 13 residues. Germline assignment: CDR1 SEHNR and CDR2 FQNEAQ (reference sequence). The CDR3 coding sequence is TGTGCCAGCAGCTTAGCTCGGAACACTGAAGCTTTCTTT. Translating it yields CASSLARNTEAFF.

The gene calls are TRBV29-1 and TRBJ2-3; D is perhaps TRBD1 (5 bases). Trimming shortened V by 1 base and J by 1 base, and 18 bases separated the two germline ends. CDR1 is SQVTM, CDR2 ANQGSEA, per germline. The CDR3 is made up of 17 amino acids. CDR3 sequence reads: CSVEARETVGRTDTQYF. CDR3 DNA: TGCAGCGTTGAAGCCCGAGAGACGGTGGGGCGCACAGATACGCAGTATTTT.

CDR3 bases: TGTGCCAGCTCACCACTAGACTTCAGCACAGATACGCAGTATTTT. Translating gives CASSPLDFSTDTQYF. This sequence joins TRBV18 and TRBJ2-3; D is undetermined. The V end was cut by 1 base, the J end by 0 bases, with 8 bases between. The CDR3 totals 15 residues. Germline CDR1 is KGHSH and CDR2 is LQKENI.

The chain uses TRBV19 and TRBJ1-2; no firm D call. Trimming pared 4 bases from V and 4 bases from J, leaving 16 bases between. The CDR3 is 15 amino acids. In germline, CDR1 is LNHDA, CDR2 SQIVND (reference sequence). CDR3 in amino acids: CASSTTQVPGYGYTF. Here the CDR3 DNA reads TGTGCCAGTAGTACTACGCAAGTACCGGGCTATGGCTACACCTTC.

This sequence joins TRBV10-3 and TRBJ2-7, with D possibly being TRBD2 (6 bases). This CDR3 has 15 residues. Per germline, CDR1 ENHRY and CDR2 SYGVKD. Trimming removed 5 bases from V and 1 base from J, with 15 bases in between. CDR3 in amino acids: CAISLAGTASYEQYF. CDR3 nucleotides: TGTGCCATCAGTTTAGCCGGGACTGCATCCTACGAGCAGTACTTC.

V is TRBV4-2 and J is TRBJ1-1; D remains unclear. This CDR3 region has 15 residues. CDR1 LGHNA and CDR2 YNFKEQ come from the germline V gene. Trimming stripped 0 bases from V and 5 bases from J, with 13 bases between. The CDR3 protein is CASSQESGFRTEAFF. The CDR3 nucleotides read TGTGCCAGCAGCCAAGAATCGGGGTTTCGGACTGAAGCTTTCTTT.

The rearrangement uses TRBV15 and TRBJ2-5; 7 positions agree with TRBD2. Germline CDR1 LNHNV, CDR2 YYDKDF (reference sequence). J gave up 2 bases and V 1 base, and 4 bases lay outside the gene matches. This CDR3 has 15 amino acids. CDR3 DNA sequence: TGTGCCACCAGCAGAGGGTCTAGCGGACAAGAGACCCAGTACTTC. Its translation is CATSRGSSGQETQYF.

The gene calls are TRBV7-2 and TRBJ2-5, with D possibly TRBD2 on 5 matching bases. Germline loops: CDR1 SGHTA, CDR2 FQGNSA. V dropped 4 bases and J dropped 6 bases, with 27 bases sitting between them. There are 18 residues in the CDR3. CDR3: CASSSPRRGLALTKTQYF. CDR3 nucleotide sequence: TGTGCCAGCAGCTCCCCCCGACGAGGCCTAGCTCTTACGAAGACCCAGTACTTC.

The CDR3 spells CAISESGTSGYNEQFF. The CDR3 DNA follows: TGTGCCATCAGTGAGTCTGGGACTAGCGGGTACAATGAGCAGTTCTTC. The V gene is TRBV10-3, the J gene TRBJ2-1; TRBD2 matches at 12 bases. Per the germline V gene, CDR1 is ENHRY and CDR2 is SYGVKD. V was clipped by 0 bases and J by 4 bases; unmatched bases: 1. The CDR3 runs to 16 residues.

This chain connects TRBV11-2 to TRBJ2-7; weak D call: TRBD2 (5 bases). Germline V gene sequence: CDR1 SGHAT, CDR2 FQNNGV. V dropped 2 bases and J dropped 7 bases, with 6 bases sitting between them. The CDR3 is 11 residues long. CDR3 DNA: TGTGCCAGCAGCTTACCGGGGGAGCAGTACTTC. It is translated as CASSLPGEQYF.